This T cell receptor (beta chain) was captured in a study of technical replicates of blood from several donors. The protocol was immunoSEQ multiplex PCR, while the TCRdb copy is restricted to in-frame clones and leaves out a portion. This table holds under 85,000 clones, roughly 97% found once. The germline V gene encodes CDR1 PRHDT and CDR2 FYEKMQ (reference sequence). The CDR3 loop spans 12 amino acids. The clonotype comes from a human donor in good health. The specimen sequenced was T cells isolated from PBMCs. This chain links TRBV13 with TRBJ2-1, with TRBD2 identical over 14 bases. CDR3 sequence (DNA): TGTGCGGGGACTAGCGGGAGACATGAGCAGTTCTTC. Its translation: CAGTSGRHEQFF.